These 30 T cell receptor beta chains were sequenced from one sample in a study of type 1 regulatory T cells. TCRdb re-derived calls from the reads in MiXCR, one entry per CDR3 protein. Of 20,000 to 25,000 distinct CDR3 sequences listed, approximately 51% are singletons. These receptors' targets are unknown. Specimen: cultured T cells, either the whole culture or a sorted T cell fraction (not recorded which). The source of these receptors is a human donor in good health.

This chain connects TRBV5-4 to TRBJ1-1; D possibly corresponds to TRBD1 (5 bases). The CDR3 has 13 residues. V dropped 5 bases and J dropped 1 base, with 9 bases sitting between them. CDR1 SGHNT and CDR2 YYREEE come from the germline V gene (reference sequence). CDR3 sequence: CASSGQTNTEAFF. CDR3 in DNA: TGTGCCAGCAGTGGACAAACGAACACTGAAGCTTTCTTT.

The chain joins TRBV12-3 or TRBV12-4 to TRBJ1-4, with D possibly TRBD1 on 5 matching bases. This CDR3 is 15 amino acids long. V lost 4 bases and J lost 6, with 15 bases in between. The CDR3 DNA reads as TGTGCCAGCAGTTCGCAGCAGGGCAGTTATGAAAAACTGTTTTTT. Translated: CASSSQQGSYEKLFF.

CDR3 in DNA: TGTGCCAGCTCACCACTAGCGAACTACGAGCAGTACTTC. As protein: CASSPLANYEQYF. The chain couples TRBV18 to TRBJ2-7, with a possible D match to TRBD2 (5 bases). The V gene's germline CDR1 is KGHSH and CDR2 LQKENI. V lost 1 base to trimming and J lost 3 bases, with 7 bases between them. This CDR3 is built from 13 residues. Using reference TRBV18 and TRBJ2-7 for the parts outside the CDR3, the full variable domain is NAGVMQNPRHLVRRRGQEARLRCSPMKGHSHVYWYRQLPEEGLKFMVYLQKENIIDESGMPKERFSAEFPKEGPSILRIQQVVRGDSAAYFCASSPLANYEQYFGPGTRLTVT.

This clonotype came up many times. The chain has TRBV5-1 and TRBJ2-2; 11 bases fit TRBD2. V shed 4 bases, J shed 7 bases, and the junction held 3 bases outside the gene matches. This CDR3 region has 14 residues. The germline gives CDR1 SGHRS, CDR2 YFSETQ. CDR3 sequence reads: CASSTGLAGGELFF. For the CDR3, the DNA is TGCGCCAGCAGCACAGGACTAGCGGGCGGGGAGCTGTTTTTT. The full variable domain, completed using reference TRBV5-1 and TRBJ2-2, is KAGVTQTPRYLIKTRGQQVTLSCSPISGHRSVSWYQQTPGQGLQFLFEYFSETQRNKGNFPGRFSGRQFSNSRSEMNVSTLELGDSALYLCASSTGLAGGELFFGEGSRLTVL.

This clonotype was detected only a few times. The chain combines TRBV2 with TRBJ1-2, with TRBD1 identical over 8 bases. With 7 bases clipped from V and 0 bases from J, the junction kept 16 bases outside the gene matches. CDR1 and CDR2 from the germline V gene are SNHLY and FYNNEI. This CDR3 spans 18 amino acids. The CDR3 reads CASTMSRGLSNSNYGYTF. CDR3 nucleotide sequence: TGTGCCAGCACAATGAGCAGGGGGCTCTCTAATTCTAACTATGGCTACACCTTC.

By share, this clonotype counts as medium-sized (0.01 to 0.1%). The chain links TRBV6-2 or TRBV6-3 to TRBJ1-1; D is unresolved. In germline, CDR1 is MNHEY, CDR2 SVGEGT. Trimming removed 2 bases from V and 5 bases from J, with 12 bases in between. The CDR3 spans 14 residues. In DNA, the CDR3 is TGTGCCAGCAGTTACGGCGGTCATGGTACTGAAGCTTTCTTT. Translation: CASSYGGHGTEAFF.

The genes are TRBV2 and TRBJ2-1; 7 bases align to TRBD2. Trimming cost V 9 bases and J 1 base; bases outside gene matches: 6. The CDR3 has 14 amino acids. CDR1 is SNHLY and CDR2 is FYNNEI in the germline V gene. The CDR3 DNA follows: TGTGCCAGTACTAGCGACACTTCCTACAATGAGCAGTTCTTC. This codes for CASTSDTSYNEQFF.

The gene calls are TRBV20-1 and TRBJ2-2, with D perhaps TRBD1 (5 bases). Trimming cost V 5 bases and J 2 bases, with 12 bases left between them. CDR3 size: 14 residues. CDR1 is DFQATT, CDR2 SNEGSKA, per germline (reference sequence). The CDR3 here is CSAYNRRNTGELFF. Here the CDR3 DNA reads TGCAGTGCTTATAACAGGAGAAACACCGGGGAGCTGTTTTTT.

By proportion, this clonotype is medium-sized (0.01 to 0.1%). This sequence joins TRBV4-3 and TRBJ2-3; a possible D gene is TRBD2 (5 bases). V dropped 0 bases and J dropped 6 bases, with 7 bases sitting between them. The CDR3 runs 13 residues. The germline V gene has CDR1 LGHNA and CDR2 YSLEER. The CDR3 loop reads CASSQDRGDTQYF. As DNA, the CDR3 is TGCGCCAGCAGCCAAGATCGAGGGGATACGCAGTATTTT.

The CDR3 reads CASSIDSSGGTDTQYF. CDR3 coding DNA: TGTGCCAGTAGTATTGACTCTAGCGGGGGCACAGATACGCAGTATTTT. The J gene is TRBJ2-3, the V gene TRBV19; 9 bases agree with TRBD2. The CDR3 runs 16 residues. The J segment lost 1 base and the V segment lost 3 bases, leaving 5 bases of the junction unmatched. Looked up from germline, CDR1 is LNHDA and CDR2 is SQIVND (reference sequence).

Only one count was recorded for this clonotype. At one end, the junction sequence differs from germline, possibly due to a read error. V and J are TRBV7-2 and TRBJ2-2; 8 nucleotides align to TRBD2. There are 16 residues in the CDR3. Germline CDR1 reads SGHTA; CDR2 reads FQGNSA. CDR3 nucleotides: TGTGCCAGCAGCTTAGAAGCGGGGGTGAACACCGGGGAGATGTTTTTT. Amino acid sequence: CASSLEAGVNTGEMFF.

V and J are TRBV3-1 and TRBJ1-3; D uncertain. The CDR3 consists of 14 residues. Germline CDR1 is LGHDT and CDR2 is YNNKEL (reference sequence). V was shortened by 2 bases and J by 1 base, with 6 bases between the two germline ends. DNA for the CDR3: TGTGCCAGCAGCCAATGGGGTTCTGGAAACACCATATATTTT. Translating gives CASSQWGSGNTIYF.

This clonotype was observed a handful of times. This chain connects TRBV27 to TRBJ1-1; 7 bases align to TRBD1. J was trimmed by 1 base and V by 5 bases; bases with no gene match: 7. The CDR3 totals 15 residues. Germline values: CDR1 MNHEY, CDR2 SMNVEV (reference sequence). CDR3 nucleotides: TGTGCCAGCAGTCCCAGGACAGGACGGAACACTGAAGCTTTCTTT. Residues: CASSPRTGRNTEAFF.

By share of the sample, this clonotype is medium-sized (0.01 to 0.1%). The chain carries TRBV18 and TRBJ1-2, with D tentatively TRBD1 (5 bases). CDR3 length equals 14 residues. Trimming left V 3 bases short and J 5 bases short, with 13 bases between. The germline gives CDR1 KGHSH, CDR2 LQKENI. DNA for the CDR3: TGTGCCAGCTCACCGGTCCAGGGATCTTATGGCTACACCTTC. Protein: CASSPVQGSYGYTF. The full variable domain, in which reference TRBV18 and TRBJ1-2 provide the parts outside the CDR3, is NAGVMQNPRHLVRRRGQEARLRCSPMKGHSHVYWYRQLPEEGLKFMVYLQKENIIDESGMPKERFSAEFPKEGPSILRIQQVVRGDSAAYFCASSPVQGSYGYTFGSGTRLTVV.

The chain joins TRBV6-1 to TRBJ1-6; TRBD1 aligns across 10 bases. Germline V lookup: CDR1 MNHNS, CDR2 SASEGT. This CDR3 contains 15 residues. Unmatched junction bases numbered 3, after V lost 3 bases and J lost 7 bases. CDR3 amino acids: CASSDRDRGNSPLHF. In DNA, the CDR3 is TGTGCCAGCAGTGATAGGGACAGGGGAAATTCACCCCTCCACTTT.

The chain carries TRBV20-1 and TRBJ2-6; 11 bases match TRBD1. CDR3 length: 19 residues. Germline lookup yields CDR1 DFQATT and CDR2 SNEGSKA (reference sequence). V dropped 6 bases and J dropped 2; count of bases not matched to a gene: 15. The CDR3 here is CSAKPGQGVFWAGANVLTF. The CDR3 DNA follows: TGCAGTGCCAAACCGGGACAGGGGGTTTTTTGGGCTGGGGCCAACGTCCTGACTTTC.

Comment on this clonotype: A much more abundant neighbour one base away suggests this may be a read error. The CDR3 DNA reads TGTGCCAACAGAGGGACAGGTCAGAACTATGGCTACACCTTC. Amino acids: CANRGTGQNYGYTF. J is TRBJ1-2 and V is TRBV2, with 8 bases matching TRBD1. CDR3 size: 14 residues. V gave up 10 bases and J gave up 2 bases; unmatched junction bases: 9. Germline V CDR1 and CDR2: SNHLY, FYNNEI.

The gene calls are TRBV6-6 and TRBJ2-1; 8 bases align to TRBD2. The CDR3 extends over 17 amino acids. Germline-derived CDR1 and CDR2 are MNHNY and SVGAGI (reference sequence). V gave up 2 bases and J gave up 4 bases; unmatched junction bases: 10. The DNA for the CDR3 is TGTGCCAGCAGTTACCCCACGCTTAGCGGGGTTTACAATGAGCAGTTCTTC. Protein: CASSYPTLSGVYNEQFF.

V and J are TRBV29-1 and TRBJ2-5; TRBD1 might be the D (9 bases). Germline V CDR1 and CDR2: SQVTM, ANQGSEA. The V and J ends lost 3 bases and 2 bases respectively, with 16 bases between them. The CDR3 totals 15 residues. The CDR3 nucleotides read TGCAGCGTTGATACTAGCGGACAGGGGCAAGAGACCCAGTACTTC. This translates into CSVDTSGQGQETQYF. The entire variable domain, with the rest obtained from reference TRBV29-1 and TRBJ2-5, is as follows: SAVISQKPSRDICQRGTSLTIQCQVDSQVTMMFWYRQQPGQSLTLIATANQGSEATYESGFVIDKFPISRPNLTFSTLTVSNMSPEDSSIYLCSVDTSGQGQETQYFGPGTRLLVL.

In its sample, this clonotype ranks as medium-sized. This chain links TRBV20-1 with TRBJ2-1, with 7 bases that match TRBD1. Germline CDR1 is DFQATT and CDR2 is SNEGSKA (reference sequence). J lost 8 bases, V lost 7 bases, and 14 bases had no gene match. The CDR3 has 14 residues. The CDR3 spells CSVSLGQSVHEQFF. CDR3 sequence (DNA): TGCAGTGTGTCTTTGGGACAGTCTGTTCATGAGCAGTTCTTC.

The chain uses TRBV27 and TRBJ1-6; D may be TRBD1 (5 bases). The CDR3 consists of 14 residues. The germline V and J ends were trimmed by 0 bases and 10 bases, with 10 bases remaining between them. Germline loops: CDR1 MNHEY, CDR2 SMNVEV (reference sequence). CDR3 sequence: CASSLSPGFSPLHF. The CDR3, as DNA: TGTGCCAGCAGTTTATCGCCAGGGTTCTCACCCCTCCACTTT.

V gene TRBV19 combines with J gene TRBJ1-2, with 9 bases fitting TRBD1. CDR1 is LNHDA and CDR2 is SQIVND in the germline V gene (reference sequence). The CDR3 contains 16 residues. With V trimmed by 6 bases and J by 2 bases, 10 bases remained unmatched. Here the CDR3 DNA reads TGTGCCAGTAGCCGGGACAGGGCCCATATCAACTATGGCTACACCTTC. It yields the protein CASSRDRAHINYGYTF.

This clonotype occurred a few times. The chain employs TRBV7-9 and TRBJ2-7, with 9 bases fitting TRBD1. Germline V gene sequence: CDR1 SEHNR, CDR2 FQNEAQ (reference sequence). This CDR3 spans 13 amino acids. V lost 5 bases and J lost 9; bases outside the gene matches: 8. The CDR3 sequence is CASSVGQGGWQYF. CDR3 DNA sequence: TGTGCCAGCAGCGTGGGACAGGGTGGTTGGCAGTACTTC. The variable domain in full, with the rest retrieved from reference TRBV7-9 and TRBJ2-7, is DTGVSQNPRHKITKRGQNVTFRCDPISEHNRLYWYRQTLGQGPEFLTYFQNEAQLEKSRLLSDRFSAERPKGSFSTLEIQRTEQGDSAMYLCASSVGQGGWQYFGPGTRLTVT.

This clonotype is categorized as medium-sized. The V and J genes are TRBV29-1 and TRBJ1-2; D gene uncertain. CDR1 is SQVTM, CDR2 ANQGSEA, per germline. Trimming pared 6 bases from V and 5 bases from J, leaving 10 bases between. The CDR3 totals 11 residues. The CDR3 is CSVLVGYGYTF. CDR3 coding DNA: TGCAGCGTACTGGTAGGGTATGGCTACACCTTC. Looking up the rest from reference TRBV29-1 and TRBJ1-2 gives the full variable domain: SAVISQKPSRDICQRGTSLTIQCQVDSQVTMMFWYRQQPGQSLTLIATANQGSEATYESGFVIDKFPISRPNLTFSTLTVSNMSPEDSSIYLCSVLVGYGYTFGSGTRLTVV.

This clonotype is termed medium-sized. The chain recombines TRBV6-2 or TRBV6-3 with TRBJ1-2; possibly TRBD1 for D (5 bases). Germline CDR1 reads MNHEY; CDR2 reads SVGEGT. The CDR3 runs to 13 residues. The germline V and J ends were trimmed by 5 bases and 4 bases, with 11 bases remaining between them. CDR3 coding DNA: TGTGCCAGCAGTGACCCGAGGGGCTATGGCTACACCTTC. Residues: CASSDPRGYGYTF.

The chain carries TRBV11-3 and TRBJ2-7; a possible D gene is TRBD1 (5 bases). Germline loops: CDR1 SGHNT, CDR2 YENEEA. V was cut by 5 bases and J by 0 bases, with 17 bases left in between. The CDR3 runs to 16 residues. The CDR3 region has the DNA TGTGCCAGCAGCCCGGCTAGGGGCCGTCCCTCCTACGAGCAGTACTTC. It encodes CASSPARGRPSYEQYF.

The rearrangement links TRBV10-3 to TRBJ2-5, with 9 nucleotides matching TRBD1. J gave up 5 bases and V 7 bases, and 8 bases lay outside the gene matches. Germline CDR1 and CDR2: ENHRY and SYGVKD. This CDR3 contains 14 residues. Written as DNA, the CDR3 is TGTGCCATCAATTCGGGACAGGGTGTCGAGACCCAGTACTTC. It yields the protein CAINSGQGVETQYF.

Comment on this clonotype: A single base separates this from a much larger clone, so it may be a read error. The rearrangement uses TRBV15 and TRBJ2-7; TRBD1 aligns across 9 bases. The CDR3 sequence is 14 residues long. Germline CDR1 reads LNHNV; CDR2 reads YYDKDF (reference sequence). The DNA for the CDR3 is TGTGCCACCAGCAGAGGACAGGGGGTATACGATCAGTACTTC. It specifies CATSRGQGVYDQYF.

The chain joins TRBV25-1 to TRBJ1-6, with D possibly matching TRBD1 (5 bases). The V end lost 8 bases, the J end lost 7 bases, and 12 bases lay between the germline ends. Per the germline V gene, CDR1 is MGHDK and CDR2 is SYGVNS. This CDR3 contains 13 residues. In DNA, the CDR3 is TGTGCCAGCCGCGACAGACCAAATTCACCCCTCCACTTT. Its translation is CASRDRPNSPLHF. Combining the CDR3 with reference TRBV25-1 and TRBJ1-6 gives the whole variable domain EADIYQTPRYLVIGTGKKITLECSQTMGHDKMYWYQQDPGMELHLIHYSYGVNSTEKGDLSSESTVSRIRTEHFPLTLESARPSHTSQYLCASRDRPNSPLHFGNGTRLTVT.

The chain links TRBV13 to TRBJ1-1; 7 positions match TRBD1. Looked up from germline, CDR1 is PRHDT and CDR2 is FYEKMQ (reference sequence). The CDR3 contains 13 residues. V gave up 0 bases and J gave up 10 bases; unmatched junction bases: 5. CDR3 in amino acids: CASSLGQGDGAFF. As DNA, the CDR3 is TGTGCCAGCAGCTTAGGCCAGGGGGACGGAGCTTTCTTT.